This TCR beta chain is drawn from a study of T-cell memory formation after mild COVID-19. Study-level findings and limits: CD4+ contracting clones were mainly CM and EM; CD8+ ones, EMRA. A second wave expanding day 15 to 37 was CD4+-biased; contracting clones were balanced. Pre-infection memory contained some responding clones, which suggested that cross-reactive memory had joined.

Notes on this clonotype: Antigen unknown.

Trimming cost V 4 bases and J 6 bases, with 6 bases left between them. CDR3 length: 11 amino acids. Germline V lookup: CDR1 SQVTM, CDR2 ANQGSEA. Constant-segment primers were used for 5'RACE, and the resulting TCR alpha and TCR beta cDNA libraries carried sample barcodes and UMIs. MiXCR, run by TCRdb on the 5' RACE reads, gives a single entry per CDR3 protein. This sample has 90,000 to 120,000 distinct CDR3 sequences, with 13% to 15% found just once. Sequencing was done on a sample of PBMCs or a T cell subset sorted from them (not recorded which). The receptor's source is a man aged 18-30 years who had mild COVID-19 (a few samples of this study predate the infection). Cell type and time point are not known. The V call is TRBV29-1, the J call TRBJ2-2; D gene uncertain. CDR3 nucleotide sequence: TGCAGCGTTGTTGGACCCGGGGAGCTGTTTTTT. Translation: CSVVGPGELFF.